What follows are 23 T cell receptor beta chains derived from one specimen sequenced in a study of control samples from healthy donors and cancer patients. The data were produced by immunoSEQ multiplex PCR, yet TCRdb's version contains in-frame clones alone and is incomplete. Found here are more than 20,000 clones, just over 90% of them singletons; the top ten hold around 15%. The sequenced sample consisted of PBMCs. All receptors derive from a middle-aged man with lung cancer.

This clone appeared a single time. The chain is built from TRBV2 and TRBJ1-1, with 7 bases identical to TRBD1. The CDR3 is 18 amino acids. Losses at the gene ends were 0 bases for V and 0 bases for J; bases not matched to a gene: 10. CDR1 SNHLY and CDR2 FYNNEI come from the germline V gene. CDR3 sequence: CASSEAPTGRGVNTEAFF. CDR3 sequence (DNA): TGTGCCAGCAGTGAAGCGCCGACAGGGAGGGGTGTGAACACTGAAGCTTTCTTT.

As to this clone: The junction does not match germline at one end; this may be a read error. J is TRBJ2-5 and V is TRBV7-7; 7 positions match TRBD1. The CDR3 runs 16 residues. Germline V gene data show CDR1 as SSHAT and CDR2 as FNYEAQ (reference sequence). Here the CDR3 reads CASSAGQTGDGETQYF. For the CDR3, the DNA is TGTGCTAGCAGCGCAGGACAAACAGGGGATGGGGAGACCCAGTACTTC.

The V gene is TRBV7-2, the J gene TRBJ1-4, with TRBD1 matching over 10 bases. J lost 8 bases, V lost 5 bases, and 8 bases had no gene match. Germline CDR1 reads SGHTA; CDR2 reads FQGNSA. CDR3 length: 15 amino acids. CDR3 sequence: CASSTRQGAFEKLFF. In nucleotides, the CDR3 is TGTGCCAGCAGCACCCGACAGGGGGCGTTCGAAAAACTGTTTTTT.

The chain uses TRBV12-3 or TRBV12-4 and TRBJ1-1; no definite D call. The V end was cut by 0 bases, the J end by 6 bases, with 8 bases between. The CDR3 length is 13 residues. CDR3 amino acids: CASSLASVAEAFF. In nucleotides, the CDR3 is TGTGCCAGCAGTTTAGCTAGTGTGGCTGAAGCTTTCTTT.

The V call is TRBV25-1, the J call TRBJ1-4; tentative D call: TRBD1 (5 bases). Germline lookup yields CDR1 MGHDK and CDR2 SYGVNS. This CDR3 is 14 amino acids long. V dropped 3 bases and J dropped 8 bases, with 13 bases sitting between them. The CDR3 DNA follows: TGTGCCAGCAGTGATTCGAGCGGGACGGAAAAACTGTTTTTT. Translating it yields CASSDSSGTEKLFF. Full variable domain (missing parts from reference TRBV25-1 and TRBJ1-4): EADIYQTPRYLVIGTGKKITLECSQTMGHDKMYWYQQDPGMELHLIHYSYGVNSTEKGDLSSESTVSRIRTEHFPLTLESARPSHTSQYLCASSDSSGTEKLFFGSGTQLSVL.

This chain uses TRBV5-1 with TRBJ2-5; 13 nucleotides agree with TRBD2. With V trimmed by 4 bases and J by 9 bases, 12 bases remained unmatched. Germline V gene sequence: CDR1 SGHRS, CDR2 YFSETQ. The length of the CDR3 is 16 residues. The CDR3 reads CASSRSGLAGPRAQYF. Here the CDR3 DNA reads TGCGCCAGCAGCAGATCGGGACTAGCGGGGCCCCGGGCCCAGTACTTC.

The chain uses TRBV10-3 and TRBJ2-3; TRBD2 matches 7 bases. The germline gives CDR1 ENHRY, CDR2 SYGVKD. This CDR3 contains 14 residues. The V and J ends lost 11 bases and 1 base, in that order; junction bases with no gene match: 9. CDR3 DNA sequence: TGTGCCGCCGCCCCCGCGGGGGGCACAGATACGCAGTATTTT. Translated: CAAAPAGGTDTQYF.

The chain combines TRBV7-3 with TRBJ2-3, with D perhaps TRBD2 (6 bases). There are 15 residues in the CDR3. Trimming took 4 bases from V and 1 from J, leaving 12 bases between them. Per germline, CDR1 SGHTA and CDR2 FQGTGA. CDR3 coding DNA: TGTGCCAGCAGCTCAAAGTTAGCGGGCACAGATACGCAGTATTTT. The encoded protein is CASSSKLAGTDTQYF.

The genes are TRBV2 and TRBJ1-2; no clear D. This CDR3 region has 13 residues. V lost 4 bases to trimming and J lost 1 base, with 7 bases between them. CDR1 SNHLY and CDR2 FYNNEI come from the germline V gene. DNA of the CDR3: TGTGCCAGCAGTGTTAGGGTTAACTATGGCTACACCTTC. Residues: CASSVRVNYGYTF.

This chain uses TRBV27 with TRBJ2-5; TRBD1 might be the D (5 bases). V lost 5 bases to trimming and J lost 3 bases, with 13 bases between them. CDR3 length: 14 amino acids. Germline V gives CDR1 MNHEY, CDR2 SMNVEV (reference sequence). The CDR3 here is CASSKRGLEETQYF. CDR3 DNA sequence: TGTGCCAGCAGTAAAAGGGGTTTGGAAGAGACCCAGTACTTC.

V usage is TRBV19 and J usage is TRBJ1-5; 11 nucleotides align to TRBD1. The CDR3 sequence is 20 residues long. Germline-derived CDR1 and CDR2 are LNHDA and SQIVND (reference sequence). Trimming at V came to 5 bases and at J to 0 bases, leaving 15 bases not matched to a gene. The CDR3 DNA reads TGTGCCAGTAGTTTAGGGACAGGGGGAGGTATTTTACGTAGCAATCAGCCCCAGCATTTT. Its translation: CASSLGTGGGILRSNQPQHF.

The chain is built from TRBV10-3 and TRBJ1-2, with D maybe TRBD1 (6 bases). CDR1 ENHRY and CDR2 SYGVKD come from the germline V gene. Trimming removed 8 bases at V and 4 bases at J, with 29 bases between. The CDR3 length is 18 residues. CDR3 nucleotide sequence: TGTGCCATCCAAGAAGCTCGTAGGGGGGGGAGCGGAGCCTATGGCTACACCTTC. This encodes CAIQEARRGGSGAYGYTF.

The chain combines TRBV11-2 with TRBJ2-3; D gene uncertain. Germline lookup yields CDR1 SGHAT and CDR2 FQNNGV. CDR3 length equals 13 residues. Deletions cut 3 bases from V and 6 bases from J, with 10 bases between. This chain's CDR3 is CASSFSLGDTQYF. In nucleotides, the CDR3 is TGTGCCAGCAGCTTTTCGTTGGGCGATACGCAGTATTTT.

This rearrangement joins TRBV20-1 to TRBJ2-1; D is unclear. There are 10 residues in the CDR3. The ends were cut back, 6 bases at V and 4 bases at J, with 4 bases in the middle. The germline V gene encodes CDR1 DFQATT and CDR2 SNEGSKA (reference sequence). Written as DNA, the CDR3 is TGCAGTGCCGGGTACAATGAGCAGTTCTTC. It codes for CSAGYNEQFF.

DNA of the CDR3: TGTGCCAGCAGCTTGGACAGGGGACTTTACAATGAGCAGTTCTTC. This codes for CASSLDRGLYNEQFF. The chain carries TRBV7-2 and TRBJ2-1, with 9 bases lining up with TRBD1. V trimming: 3 bases; J trimming: 4 bases; junction bases outside the gene matches: 4. The germline V gene has CDR1 SGHTA and CDR2 FQGNSA. This CDR3 has 15 amino acids.

The chain carries TRBV10-3 and TRBJ2-3; D possibly corresponds to TRBD2 (5 bases). V lost 2 bases and J 5 bases, leaving 8 bases between the germline ends. This CDR3 has 13 residues. Germline loops: CDR1 ENHRY, CDR2 SYGVKD. The CDR3 nucleotides are TGTGCCATCAGTGAGCTCGGAGGAGATACGCAGTATTTT. Protein sequence: CAISELGGDTQYF.

This chain uses TRBV27 with TRBJ2-7, with 8 bases lining up with TRBD1. The CDR3 is 15 amino acids. CDR1 MNHEY and CDR2 SMNVEV come from the germline V gene (reference sequence). V trimming: 6 bases; J trimming: 7 bases; junction bases outside the gene matches: 14. The CDR3 is CASSSGTGGFGEQYF. The CDR3 coding sequence is TGTGCCAGCAGCTCCGGGACAGGAGGATTTGGGGAGCAGTACTTC.

This chain joins TRBV14 and TRBJ2-7, with D tentatively TRBD1 (6 bases). CDR3 size: 12 residues. Germline assignment: CDR1 SGHDN and CDR2 FVKESK. Deletions cut 4 bases from V and 6 bases from J, with 10 bases between. The CDR3 is CASSRTGFEQYF. CDR3 bases: TGTGCCAGCAGCCGAACAGGGTTCGAGCAGTACTTC. The full variable domain, in which reference TRBV14 and TRBJ2-7 provide the parts outside the CDR3, is EAGVTQFPSHSVIEKGQTVTLRCDPISGHDNLYWYRRVMGKEIKFLLHFVKESKQDESGMPNNRFLAERTGGTYSTLKVQPAELEDSGVYFCASSRTGFEQYFGPGTRLTVT.

V is TRBV12-5 and J is TRBJ1-2; a possible D gene is TRBD1 (5 bases). The CDR3 extends over 16 amino acids. Per the germline V gene, CDR1 is LGHNT and CDR2 is FRNRAP. V lost 0 bases, J lost 2 bases, and 13 bases lay in between. CDR3: CASGLVPLAGNYGYTF. For the CDR3, the DNA is TGTGCTAGTGGTTTGGTACCTCTGGCAGGGAACTATGGCTACACCTTC.

Here the CDR3 reads CASSLGDRQGAFF. For the CDR3, the DNA is TGTGCCAGCAGCTTAGGGGACAGACAAGGAGCTTTCTTT. The chain combines TRBV7-2 with TRBJ1-1, with 7 bases that match TRBD1. The CDR3 has 13 residues. The germline CDR1 and CDR2 sequences are SGHTA and FQGNSA. Germline trimming cut 1 base from V and 10 bases from J; bases unmatched to any gene: 6.

This clone has just a few counts. V usage is TRBV15 and J usage is TRBJ1-1, with D uncertain. There are 15 residues in the CDR3. Trimming took 0 bases from V and 0 from J, leaving 8 bases between them. Germline values: CDR1 LNHNV, CDR2 YYDKDF (reference sequence). The CDR3 coding sequence is TGTGCCACCAGCAGAGAACCGCTCATGAACACTGAAGCTTTCTTT. It codes for CATSREPLMNTEAFF.

The chain joins TRBV10-3 to TRBJ2-5, with D tentatively TRBD1 or TRBD2 (5 bases each). This CDR3 has 16 amino acids. The V end was cut by 9 bases, the J end by 2 bases, with 22 bases between. Germline CDR1 reads ENHRY; CDR2 reads SYGVKD. The CDR3 region has the DNA TGTGCCATAAGAGGACCCGGGACGGACCCACAAGAGACCCAGTACTTC. Its protein product is CAIRGPGTDPQETQYF.

The chain employs TRBV9 and TRBJ2-7; possibly TRBD1 or TRBD2 for D (6 bases each). V dropped 3 bases and J dropped 6 bases, with 16 bases sitting between them. The germline V gene encodes CDR1 SGDLS and CDR2 YYNGEE. There are 14 residues in the CDR3. CDR3 sequence: CASSASGALGEQYF. CDR3 nucleotides: TGTGCCAGCAGCGCCTCGGGGGCTTTAGGCGAGCAGTACTTC.